The rows below give T cell receptor beta chains drawn from one sample of a study of control samples from healthy donors and cancer patients. Clones were sequenced by immunoSEQ multiplex PCR, and TCRdb holds only the in-frame ones, with some missing. Of about 120,000 clones in the sample, approximately 90% are singletons; the top ten hold 1.1%. The sequenced sample consisted of PBMCs. The origin of the receptors is a woman aged 45-59 years with colorectal cancer. The CDR3 runs from the conserved cysteine through the conserved F or W. The D gene is left open where the match is weak. Size values are once, few and many counts, or a class for expanded clones, and some rows have none.

v_gene: TRBV27; len: 13; d_gene: TRBD1; abundance: -; j_gene: TRBJ1-5; CDR3nt: TGTGCCAGCAGCCCAAGGGGGCTGCAGCCCCAGCATTTT; CDR3aa: CASSPRGLQPQHF
v_gene: TRBV25-1; len: 14; d_gene: -; abundance: -; j_gene: TRBJ1-2; CDR3nt: TGTGCCAGCAGTGACAATAGGGACCGCTATGGCTACACCTTC; CDR3aa: CASSDNRDRYGYTF
v_gene: TRBV11-2; len: 17; d_gene: -; abundance: -; j_gene: TRBJ2-5; CDR3nt: TGTGCCAGCAGCTTCCGAGGGCAACAGGGAGGGCAAGAGACCCAGTACTTC; CDR3aa: CASSFRGQQGGQETQYF
v_gene: TRBV11-2; len: 15; d_gene: -; abundance: -; j_gene: TRBJ2-1; CDR3nt: TGTGCCAGCAGCGGGGGGCTAAGCTCCTACAATGAGCAGTTCTTC; CDR3aa: CASSGGLSSYNEQFF
v_gene: TRBV25-1; len: 13; d_gene: -; abundance: -; j_gene: TRBJ2-5; CDR3nt: TGTGCCAGCAGTTCGGCTATGTGGGAGACCCAGTACTTC; CDR3aa: CASSSAMWETQYF
v_gene: TRBV6-1; len: 11; d_gene: TRBD1; abundance: once; j_gene: TRBJ1-1; CDR3nt: TGTGCCAGCAGTGAGGACAGGGTAGCTTTCTTT; CDR3aa: CASSEDRVAFF
v_gene: TRBV7-9; len: 13; d_gene: TRBD1; abundance: -; j_gene: TRBJ1-1; CDR3nt: TGTGCCAGCAGCCAGACAGGGTGGGATGAAGCTTTCTTT; CDR3aa: CASSQTGWDEAFF
v_gene: TRBV15; len: 12; d_gene: TRBD1; abundance: -; j_gene: TRBJ2-7; CDR3nt: TGTGCCACCGGCCGGACAGGGTACGAGCAGTACTTC; CDR3aa: CATGRTGYEQYF
v_gene: TRBV29-1; len: 14; d_gene: -; abundance: -; j_gene: TRBJ2-7; CDR3nt: TGCAGCGTTGAAGTAAGAGGCCAGGGAGGCGAGCAGTACTTC; CDR3aa: CSVEVRGQGGEQYF
v_gene: TRBV5-1; len: 13; d_gene: -; abundance: -; j_gene: TRBJ1-1; CDR3nt: TGCGCCAGCAGCTTGGATAGGAACACTGAAGCTTTCTTT; CDR3aa: CASSLDRNTEAFF
v_gene: TRBV24-1; len: 12; d_gene: -; abundance: -; j_gene: TRBJ2-1; CDR3nt: TGTGCCACCAGTACGGGATACAATGAGCAGTTCTTC; CDR3aa: CATSTGYNEQFF
v_gene: TRBV15; len: 14; d_gene: -; abundance: -; j_gene: TRBJ2-5; CDR3nt: TGTGCCACCAGCAGAGGGACGGTAGGAGAGACCCAGTACTTC; CDR3aa: CATSRGTVGETQYF
v_gene: TRBV4-1; len: 15; d_gene: TRBD1; abundance: -; j_gene: TRBJ2-7; CDR3nt: TGCGCCAGCAGCCAAGATTTCAGGGGGCTTTACGAGCAGTACTTC; CDR3aa: CASSQDFRGLYEQYF
v_gene: TRBV4-1; len: 12; d_gene: -; abundance: -; j_gene: TRBJ1-1; CDR3nt: TGCGCCAGCAGCCAATCGGGTGGGGAAGCTTTCTTT; CDR3aa: CASSQSGGEAFF
v_gene: TRBV6-2/TRBV6-3; len: 15; d_gene: -; abundance: few; j_gene: TRBJ1-6; CDR3nt: TGTGCCACCAGGCCTGACGGAACGCCCGGTTCACCCCTCCACTTT; CDR3aa: CATRPDGTPGSPLHF
v_gene: TRBV7-6; len: 14; d_gene: -; abundance: -; j_gene: TRBJ2-1; CDR3nt: TGTGCCAGCAGCTATGCCGGGACAAAGGATGAGCAGTTCTTC; CDR3aa: CASSYAGTKDEQFF
v_gene: TRBV29-1; len: 13; d_gene: -; abundance: -; j_gene: TRBJ1-1; CDR3nt: TGCAGCGTTGGGGGGCGGCGGAACGCTGAAGCTTTCTTT; CDR3aa: CSVGGRRNAEAFF
v_gene: TRBV2; len: 19; d_gene: TRBD1; abundance: -; j_gene: TRBJ2-2; CDR3nt: TGTGCCAGCAGTGAAGCGCTTACAGGGGGCCGGACGACGACCGGGGAGCTGTTTTTT; CDR3aa: CASSEALTGGRTTTGELFF
v_gene: TRBV30; len: 14; d_gene: -; abundance: -; j_gene: TRBJ1-4; CDR3nt: TGTGCCTGGAGCACCGGAGGGGCTAATGAAAAACTGTTTTTT; CDR3aa: CAWSTGGANEKLFF
v_gene: TRBV27; len: 14; d_gene: TRBD2; abundance: few; j_gene: TRBJ2-7; CDR3nt: TGTGCCAGCACCAGGACTAGCGGGAGCTACGAGCAGTACTTC; CDR3aa: CASTRTSGSYEQYF
v_gene: TRBV19; len: 14; d_gene: -; abundance: -; j_gene: TRBJ1-3; CDR3nt: TGTGCCTCTGGGACGGATTTAACTGGAAACACCATATATTTT; CDR3aa: CASGTDLTGNTIYF
v_gene: TRBV18; len: 16; d_gene: TRBD1; abundance: -; j_gene: TRBJ1-4; CDR3nt: TGTGCCAGCTCACCGACAGGGGTGTTGGCTAATGAAAAACTGTTTTTT; CDR3aa: CASSPTGVLANEKLFF
v_gene: TRBV6-5; len: 14; d_gene: -; abundance: -; j_gene: TRBJ1-6; CDR3nt: TGTGCCAGCAGTCAGGACAGAGTGAATTCACCCCTCCACTTT; CDR3aa: CASSQDRVNSPLHF
v_gene: TRBV19; len: 16; d_gene: TRBD1; abundance: -; j_gene: TRBJ1-5; CDR3nt: TGTGCCAGTAGTGGCCGGGACAGAGGTTACAATCAGCCCCAGCATTTT; CDR3aa: CASSGRDRGYNQPQHF
v_gene: TRBV6-5; len: 15; d_gene: -; abundance: -; j_gene: TRBJ1-3; CDR3nt: TGTGCCAGCAGTCCAAACAGGAGCTCTGGAAACACCATATATTTT; CDR3aa: CASSPNRSSGNTIYF
v_gene: TRBV7-3; len: 11; d_gene: -; abundance: -; j_gene: TRBJ2-6; CDR3nt: TGTGCCAGCAGCTCCTCAAACGTCCTGACTTTC; CDR3aa: CASSSSNVLTF
v_gene: TRBV9; len: 14; d_gene: -; abundance: -; j_gene: TRBJ2-5; CDR3nt: TGTGCCAGCAGCGTAGCCGGGGGAGCGGGGACCCAGTACTTC; CDR3aa: CASSVAGGAGTQYF
v_gene: TRBV3-1/TRBV3-2; len: 14; d_gene: -; abundance: -; j_gene: TRBJ2-3; CDR3nt: TGTGCCAGCAGCAATACTCAGGGCACAGATACGCAGTATTTT; CDR3aa: CASSNTQGTDTQYF
v_gene: TRBV2; len: 17; d_gene: TRBD2; abundance: -; j_gene: TRBJ2-7; CDR3nt: TGTGCCAGCAGTGCCACCGGGACTAGCGGGAGTGGATACGAGCAGTACTTC; CDR3aa: CASSATGTSGSGYEQYF
v_gene: TRBV19; len: 15; d_gene: TRBD1; abundance: -; j_gene: TRBJ1-6; CDR3nt: TGTGCCAGTAGTCCAACCGGGACAGCTAATTCACCCCTCCACTTT; CDR3aa: CASSPTGTANSPLHF
v_gene: TRBV5-1; len: 15; d_gene: TRBD1; abundance: -; j_gene: TRBJ2-1; CDR3nt: TGCGCCAGCAGCTTGGTCAGGGGGCTTATGAATGAGCAGTTCTTC; CDR3aa: CASSLVRGLMNEQFF
v_gene: TRBV5-6; len: 17; d_gene: -; abundance: -; j_gene: TRBJ2-7; CDR3nt: TGTGCCAGCAGCAAATGGTCGGATGTGGCATCCTCCTACGAGCAGTACTTC; CDR3aa: CASSKWSDVASSYEQYF
v_gene: TRBV12-3/TRBV12-4; len: 11; d_gene: -; abundance: -; j_gene: TRBJ1-1; CDR3nt: TGTGCCAGCACCTACAGACAGGAAGCTTTCTTT; CDR3aa: CASTYRQEAFF
v_gene: TRBV9; len: 15; d_gene: TRBD1; abundance: -; j_gene: TRBJ2-2; CDR3nt: TGTGCCAGCAGCGTAGAGGACAGGGGGACCGGGGAGCTGTTTTTT; CDR3aa: CASSVEDRGTGELFF
v_gene: TRBV6-2/TRBV6-3; len: 17; d_gene: -; abundance: -; j_gene: TRBJ2-1; CDR3nt: TGTGCCAGCAGTTACTCGAGGGGGCGGGAGACCTACAATGAGCAGTTCTTC; CDR3aa: CASSYSRGRETYNEQFF
v_gene: TRBV7-8; len: 14; d_gene: -; abundance: -; j_gene: TRBJ2-5; CDR3nt: TGTGCCAGCAGCCAGGGGAACAGACAAGAGACCCAGTACTTC; CDR3aa: CASSQGNRQETQYF
v_gene: TRBV3-1/TRBV3-2; len: 16; d_gene: -; abundance: -; j_gene: TRBJ2-5; CDR3nt: TGTGCCAGCAGCCAAGATATGGGGGTCGGTAAAGAGACCCAGTACTTC; CDR3aa: CASSQDMGVGKETQYF
v_gene: TRBV27; len: 14; d_gene: -; abundance: -; j_gene: TRBJ1-1; CDR3nt: TGTGCCAGCAGTTTATCTCTGGGGTACACTGAAGCTTTCTTT; CDR3aa: CASSLSLGYTEAFF
v_gene: TRBV7-9; len: 17; d_gene: -; abundance: -; j_gene: TRBJ2-7; CDR3nt: TGTGCCAGCAGCTTACCGACCACCAGGGACACATCCTACGAGCAGTACTTC; CDR3aa: CASSLPTTRDTSYEQYF
v_gene: TRBV6-5; len: 15; d_gene: -; abundance: -; j_gene: TRBJ1-3; CDR3nt: TGTGCCAGCAGTTCAGGGCTTGGTGATGGAAACACCATATATTTT; CDR3aa: CASSSGLGDGNTIYF
v_gene: TRBV28; len: 13; d_gene: -; abundance: -; j_gene: TRBJ2-1; CDR3nt: TGTGCCAGCAGTCCCCAAGGCTTGAATGAGCAGTTCTTC; CDR3aa: CASSPQGLNEQFF
v_gene: TRBV2; len: 15; d_gene: -; abundance: -; j_gene: TRBJ1-1; CDR3nt: TGTGCCAGCAGTCCGGGACCCGCATTGAACACTGAAGCTTTCTTT; CDR3aa: CASSPGPALNTEAFF